These 21 T cell receptor beta chains came from one sample sequenced in a study of cytotoxic CD8 clonotypes in ibrutinib-treated CLL. Profiled with immunoSEQ multiplex PCR; TCRdb holds only in-frame clones, not every one. Of 35,000 to 45,000 clones listed, approximately 74% are singletons. The sequences come from PBMCs, collected after 12 months of ibrutinib treatment. All receptors come from a human donor with chronic lymphocytic leukemia.

CDR3 nucleotides: TGTGCCTGGAATCCCGGGGCCGCGACGGGCACTGAAGCTTTCTTT. As protein: CAWNPGAATGTEAFF. This rearrangement joins TRBV30 to TRBJ1-1; D perhaps matches TRBD1 (5 bases). This CDR3 is built from 15 residues. In germline, CDR1 is GTSNPN, CDR2 SVGIG (reference sequence). With 4 bases removed from V and 4 bases from J, the gap between germline ends came to 19 bases.

The chain recombines TRBV6-5 with TRBJ2-1; a possible D gene is TRBD1 (5 bases). This CDR3 contains 12 residues. V lost 2 bases and J 6 bases, leaving 5 bases between the germline ends. CDR1 and CDR2 (germline): MNHEY, SVGAGI. The CDR3 region is CASSYDSNEQFF. The CDR3 nucleotides read TGTGCCAGCAGTTACGACAGCAATGAGCAGTTCTTC.

This clone has only a few counts. The chain recombines TRBV5-4 with TRBJ2-5; D perhaps matches TRBD1 (6 bases). Trimming took off 7 bases at V and 2 bases at J, with 15 bases between the two ends. The CDR3 totals 14 residues. The germline CDR1 and CDR2 sequences are SGHNT and YYREEE (reference sequence). The CDR3 region is CASYGRTDQETQYF. The CDR3, as DNA: TGTGCCAGCTATGGACGGACAGATCAAGAGACCCAGTACTTC.

V is TRBV4-1 and J is TRBJ1-3, with D possibly TRBD1 on 5 matching bases. V lost 6 bases to trimming and J lost 0 bases, with 18 bases between them. From germline, CDR1 is MGHRA and CDR2 YSYEKL. The CDR3 length is 17 residues. For the CDR3, the DNA is TGCGCCAGCAGTGACACCCAGGGATCATTCTCTGGAAACACCATATATTTT. It codes for CASSDTQGSFSGNTIYF.

The V call is TRBV4-2, the J call TRBJ2-3; 9 bases line up with TRBD1. The junction had 4 bases not matched to a gene; V was cut back by 0 bases and J by 3 bases. The CDR3 totals 16 residues. Germline-derived CDR1 and CDR2 are LGHNA and YNFKEQ. CDR3 coding DNA: TGTGCCAGCAGCCAAGAAGGACAGGGGAGGACAGATACGCAGTATTTT. Its translation is CASSQEGQGRTDTQYF.

This clone appeared a few times. The J gene is TRBJ2-1, the V gene TRBV18; a weak D match, TRBD2 (5 bases). Germline assignment: CDR1 KGHSH and CDR2 LQKENI. Trimming cost V 4 bases and J 6 bases, with 10 bases left between them. This CDR3 comprises 13 residues. The CDR3 nucleotides read TGTGCCAGCTCACTACTAGGTTCCAATGAGCAGTTCTTC. Protein: CASSLLGSNEQFF. The full variable domain, in which reference TRBV18 and TRBJ2-1 provide the parts outside the CDR3, is NAGVMQNPRHLVRRRGQEARLRCSPMKGHSHVYWYRQLPEEGLKFMVYLQKENIIDESGMPKERFSAEFPKEGPSILRIQQVVRGDSAAYFCASSLLGSNEQFFGPGTRLTVL.

This chain joins TRBV5-4 and TRBJ1-2; D not certain. CDR1 and CDR2 from the germline V gene are SGHNT and YYREEE (reference sequence). There are 12 residues in the CDR3. Trimming took off 4 bases at V and 4 bases at J, with 8 bases between the two ends. The CDR3 DNA is TGTGCCAGCAGCGGCGGAGGCTATGGCTACACCTTC. It is translated as CASSGGGYGYTF.

CDR3 sequence: CAWSEAISGYTF. For the CDR3, the DNA is TGTGCCTGGAGTGAGGCAATTAGTGGCTACACCTTC. The V call is TRBV30, the J call TRBJ1-2; D is undetermined. This CDR3 has 12 residues. In germline, CDR1 is GTSNPN, CDR2 SVGIG (reference sequence). V was trimmed by 1 base and J by 7 bases, leaving 10 bases between them.

This clone was seen more than once but under ten times. V and J are TRBV30 and TRBJ2-1; 9 bases fit TRBD2. The trim removed 3 bases at V and 9 bases at J, leaving 9 bases unmatched. Germline V lookup: CDR1 GTSNPN, CDR2 SVGIG (reference sequence). This CDR3 is built from 14 residues. The CDR3, as DNA: TGTGCCTGGAGGAGAGCGGGAGGATCGGGTGAGCAGTTCTTC. Translation: CAWRRAGGSGEQFF.

The genes are TRBV6-1 and TRBJ2-1, with D uncertain. CDR3 length: 16 residues. Trimming left V 1 base short and J 4 bases short, with 14 bases between. Germline values: CDR1 MNHNS, CDR2 SASEGT. CDR3 region: CASSEGRPRRYNEQFF. The CDR3 DNA follows: TGTGCCAGCAGTGAAGGCCGGCCTAGAAGATACAATGAGCAGTTCTTC.

This rearrangement joins TRBV30 to TRBJ1-1, with D maybe TRBD1 (5 bases). The ends were cut back, 2 bases at V and 0 bases at J, with 13 bases in the middle. Germline CDR1 GTSNPN, CDR2 SVGIG (reference sequence). The CDR3 is 15 residues long. The CDR3 DNA follows: TGTGCCTGGAGTCAACCGGGACCCATGAACACTGAAGCTTTCTTT. This gives the protein CAWSQPGPMNTEAFF.

This chain joins TRBV19 and TRBJ1-2; TRBD1 matches 7 bases. The CDR3 totals 12 residues. The junction had 5 bases not matched to a gene; V was cut back by 6 bases and J by 7 bases. The germline CDR1 and CDR2 sequences are LNHDA and SQIVND (reference sequence). CDR3 coding DNA: TGTGCCAGTAGCGACAGGGTAGTTGGCTACACCTTC. Protein: CASSDRVVGYTF.

There are a few counts of this clone. The genes are TRBV7-2 and TRBJ2-7; perhaps TRBD1 as D (5 bases). V lost 2 bases and J lost 2, with 7 bases in between. In germline, CDR1 is SGHTA, CDR2 FQGNSA. This CDR3 region has 13 residues. The CDR3 region is CASSLKGAYEQYF. For the CDR3, the DNA is TGTGCCAGCAGCTTAAAAGGGGCCTACGAGCAGTACTTC.

The chain employs TRBV10-3 and TRBJ1-1, with a possible D match to TRBD1 (6 bases). The germline V gene encodes CDR1 ENHRY and CDR2 SYGVKD. Between the trimmed V and J ends, which lost 0 bases and 7 bases, there was a span of 15 bases. The CDR3 is 15 amino acids. CDR3 sequence (DNA): TGTGCCATCAGTGAGTCAGGGACACTGGGCGATGAAGCTTTCTTT. Amino acid sequence: CAISESGTLGDEAFF.

CDR3 residues: CASSLDTYEAFF. Here the CDR3 DNA reads TGTGCCAGCAGCCTCGACACTTATGAAGCTTTCTTT. This chain connects TRBV11-2 to TRBJ1-1; no clear D gene. CDR3 size: 12 residues. The germline V and J ends were trimmed by 5 bases and 7 bases, with 11 bases remaining between them. The germline gives CDR1 SGHAT, CDR2 FQNNGV. The whole variable domain, remainder taken from reference TRBV11-2 and TRBJ1-1, is EAGVAQSPRYKIIEKRQSVAFWCNPISGHATLYWYQQILGQGPKLLIQFQNNGVVDDSQLPKDRFSAERLKGVDSTLKIQPAKLEDSAVYLCASSLDTYEAFFGQGTRLTVV.

The V and J genes are TRBV28 and TRBJ2-1; 8 bases line up with TRBD2. The CDR3 totals 16 residues. Per the germline V gene, CDR1 is MDHEN and CDR2 is SYDVKM. V shed 3 bases, J shed 9 bases, and the junction held 13 bases outside the gene matches. The CDR3 DNA reads as TGTGCCAGCAGTTTCAGAGTTAGCGGGACTTCGGGTGAGCAGTTCTTC. Amino acids: CASSFRVSGTSGEQFF.

This chain joins TRBV5-1 and TRBJ2-3, with no clear D. V was cut by 1 base and J by 2 bases, with 20 bases left in between. The CDR3 has 18 amino acids. Germline V gives CDR1 SGHRS, CDR2 YFSETQ. This CDR3 reads CASSLNGFRGRATDTQYF. The CDR3 region has the DNA TGCGCCAGCAGCTTGAACGGGTTCCGCGGCAGAGCCACAGATACGCAGTATTTT.

This chain connects TRBV6-1 to TRBJ2-5; no reliable D call. The germline gives CDR1 MNHNS, CDR2 SASEGT. V was clipped by 2 bases and J by 2 bases, with 6 bases between them. The length of the CDR3 is 13 residues. CDR3 sequence (DNA): TGTGCCAGCAGTGAACACCAGCAAGAGACCCAGTACTTC. Translation gives CASSEHQQETQYF.

V gene TRBV6-1 combines with J gene TRBJ2-3; 8 positions match TRBD2. The V and J ends lost 5 bases and 4 bases, in that order; junction bases with no gene match: 8. The CDR3 has 15 residues. Germline assignment: CDR1 MNHNS and CDR2 SASEGT. The CDR3 protein is CASSRTSSGADTQYF. CDR3 sequence (DNA): TGTGCCAGCAGTAGGACTAGCAGCGGGGCAGATACGCAGTATTTT.

V and J are TRBV28 and TRBJ2-7, with 7 bases aligning to TRBD2. There are 15 residues in the CDR3. The trim removed 4 bases at V and 5 bases at J, leaving 11 bases unmatched. Germline CDR1 MDHEN, CDR2 SYDVKM. As DNA, the CDR3 is TGTGCCAGCAGTTCGACTAGCTTCCGAGGAAACGAGCAGTACTTC. Its protein is CASSSTSFRGNEQYF.

The CDR3 loop is CASSYYRDGLYEQYF. For the CDR3, the DNA is TGTGCCAGCAGCTACTACCGGGACGGGCTCTACGAGCAGTACTTC. The chain combines TRBV7-2 with TRBJ2-7; tentatively, D is TRBD1 or TRBD2 (5 bases each). The CDR3 runs to 15 residues. Trimming removed 4 bases at V and 3 bases at J, with 16 bases between. The germline V gene encodes CDR1 SGHTA and CDR2 FQGNSA. Combining the CDR3 with reference TRBV7-2 and TRBJ2-7 gives the whole variable domain GAGVSQSPSNKVTEKGKDVELRCDPISGHTALYWYRQSLGQGLEFLIYFQGNSAPDKSGLPSDRFSAERTGGSVSTLTIQRTQQEDSAVYLCASSYYRDGLYEQYFGPGTRLTVT.